The source of this T cell receptor (beta chain) is a study of vaccination and CD4 T cells after COVID-19. This clonotype is termed medium-sized (0.01 to 0.1%). Its antigen is unknown. The Oncomine TCR Beta short-read assay generated sequence data from the DNA of cultured CD4+ T cells. After culture, CD4+ T cells served as the source for genomic DNA extraction. TCRdb reprocessed the PCR reads with MiXCR, giving one entry per CDR3 protein. Of roughly 7,300 distinct CDR3 sequences in the sample, approximately 35% were seen once. The V gene lost 6 bases and the J gene lost 2 bases, with 8 bases spanning the gap. This CDR3 contains 12 residues. Germline values: CDR1 MNHNS, CDR2 SASEGT. Documented treatment: roughly 10-day PBMC culture with coronavirus spike peptide pools or control peptides (ViraFEST assay). CD4+ T lymphocytes from the unexposed donor were collected before the COVID-19 pandemic (2011-2018).

The origin of this receptor is a human donor in good health. The rearrangement joins TRBV6-1 to TRBJ2-7; D is unclear. The sequencing sample was made of CD4+ T cells from blood, cultured in vitro. CDR3 residues: CASSTRPYEQYF. In DNA form, the CDR3 reads TGTGCCAGCAGCACACGTCCCTACGAGCAGTACTTC.